This T cell receptor (beta chain) was documented in a study of PD-1 blockade in mismatch repair-deficient tumors. The wider study: Patients had over ten mismatch repair-deficient cancer types and were previously treated and progressing.

The ends lost 1 base at V and 7 bases at J; junction bases unmatched: 11. The CDR3 covers 18 residues. Germline CDR1 is WSHSY and CDR2 is SAAADI. Profiling relied on immunoSEQ multiplex PCR, and the TCRdb table lists in-frame clones only, not all of them. Of roughly 130,000 clones detected, about nine tenths appear once; the ten largest clones hold roughly 10%. Study conclusions and caveats: After pembrolizumab, tumor-resident clones rose rapidly, then generally contracted before radiologic responses.

With respect to this clone: What it binds is unknown.

The source was peripheral blood, collected 72 weeks after starting pembrolizumab. The rearrangement links TRBV10-2 to TRBJ2-1; 12 bases are a match to TRBD2. This receptor was obtained from an adult with mismatch repair-deficient cancer. CDR3 residues: CASSEFRASGRARNEQFF. Written as DNA, the CDR3 is TGCGCCAGCAGTGAGTTTAGGGCTAGCGGGAGGGCTAGGAATGAGCAGTTCTTC.